This T cell receptor beta chain was identified during a study of blood T cell repertoires in COVID-19 (dated by TCRdb to 2018 to 2020). Regarding the study in general: The collaborator samples originated in the United States, Italy and Spain and spanned the acute and convalescent phases of COVID-19. Samples were obtained from the ongoing ImmuneRACE study (first 160 participants) and from 1,254 subjects provided by 6 global collaborators. The repertoires were released in a freely available public database meant as a resource for research on the immune response to SARS-CoV-2. Where available, HLA class I and class II types were obtained from metadata supplied by the sample provider rather than from assay-based typing. A de-identified subject ID, COVID-19 status, age in years and sex were almost always included in the sample metadata. The dataset comprised deeply sampled blood TCRbeta repertoires from subjects exposed to, actively infected with, or recovered from COVID-19. The prospective study material was composed of cDNA or gDNA derived from T cells, B-cell-depleted T cells, or PBMCs. The investigation overall reported the following: The amount of clinical and demographic metadata varied by source and participant and was provided uncurated.

The immunoSEQ Assay, a bias-controlled multiplex PCR, was used to amplify TCRbeta CDR3 regions from genomic DNA. Turning to the authors' computational methods: The number of nucleated cells in each sample was estimated by amplification of reference gene primers within the assay. To quantify the absolute abundance of each unique TCRbeta CDR3 rearrangement, sequence reads were collapsed and filtered. For each sample, productive Simpson clonality was calculated as the square root of Simpson's diversity index across productive rearrangements. Not all clones reach the TCRdb copy of this immuneACCESS table, which keeps in-frame sequences only. Checked studies attribute under half of the gap to unresolved V genes and leave the rest unexplained. V and J calls plus clone size are reproduced from that table; the DNA served to infer D and trimming. The sample table lists approximately 200,000 clones, roughly 94% of them with a count of one. The ten top clones hold 0.7% to 0.8% of the sample.

One collaborating source in Seattle enrolled patients while the patients were actively infected and followed the patients over time throughout the course of disease. Collaborating institutions collected whole blood in K2EDTA tubes following their own protocols. For TCRbeta analysis, collaborator samples were shipped as frozen whole blood, as isolated PBMCs, or as DNA extracted from either sample type. Comments on this clone: Its antigen is currently not known. Base qualities are not recorded, but no much larger clone differs from it by a single base.

Its CDR3 holds 14 amino acids, cysteine through phenylalanine. Kept here is only the CDR3 DNA, which spans 42 bases and is read in frame from base 1. From a lookup of the germline V gene, CDR1 and CDR2 are MNHEY and SVGAGI. V was cut back by 10 bases and J by 0 bases, leaving a gap of 13 bases between them. The receptor chain draws on TRBV6-5 and TRBJ1-3, with the D gene not confidently named. The origin of this receptor is a man in his thirties or forties with COVID-19, enrolled during active disease. Specimen: peripheral blood. DNA sequence: TGTGCCACCAAAACAGTGTACTCTGGAAACACCATATATTTT. Translated, this gives CATKTVYSGNTIYF.